Listed here are 6 T cell receptor beta chains from one sample, sequenced in a study of T cell responses to AZD1222 COVID-19 vaccine. Measured with immunoSEQ multiplex PCR; TCRdb has only the in-frame clones, and not every one. The sample yields 150,000 to 200,000 clones, 90% seen once. Sequenced here: peripheral blood, sampled 28 days after the second dose of the MenACWY control vaccine. These receptors originate from an adult who received the MenACWY meningococcal vaccine as a control.

The genes are TRBV7-3 and TRBJ2-2, with D possibly being TRBD1 (6 bases). CDR1 is SGHTA and CDR2 is FQGTGA in the germline V gene. The ends were cut back, 5 bases at V and 6 bases at J, with 16 bases in the middle. The CDR3 contains 15 residues. Here the CDR3 DNA reads TGTGCCAGCAGCCCTGACAGGACCCCGGCCGGGGAGCTGTTTTTT. Its protein product is CASSPDRTPAGELFF. The full variable domain, with the rest looked up from reference TRBV7-3 and TRBJ2-2, is GAGVSQTPSNKVTEKGKYVELRCDPISGHTALYWYRQSLGQGPEFLIYFQGTGAADDSGLPNDRFFAVRPEGSVSTLKIQRTERGDSAVYLCASSPDRTPAGELFFGEGSRLTVL.

The chain couples TRBV10-2 to TRBJ1-2, with D hard to call. V dropped 4 bases and J dropped 8 bases, with 20 bases sitting between them. CDR1 WSHSY and CDR2 SAAADI come from the germline V gene. This CDR3 comprises 15 residues. The CDR3: CASSGAELTSGGYTF. Here the CDR3 DNA reads TGCGCCAGCAGTGGGGCAGAACTGACCTCCGGCGGCTACACCTTC.

The gene calls are TRBV7-9 and TRBJ2-1; D not resolved. Trimming removed 3 bases from V and 9 bases from J, with 18 bases in between. The CDR3 length is 15 residues. The germline V gene has CDR1 SEHNR and CDR2 FQNEAQ (reference sequence). CDR3 DNA sequence: TGTGCCAGCAGCTTTCCCCTGTTGGGCGATGGTGAGCAGTTCTTC. The encoded protein is CASSFPLLGDGEQFF.

A remark on this clone: The junction differs from germline at one of its ends, possibly a read error. The V call is TRBV6-1, the J call TRBJ2-7, with 10 bases fitting TRBD1. The CDR3 covers 13 residues. Germline CDR1 and CDR2: MNHNS and SASEGT. This chain's CDR3 is CASRDRGHYEQYF. The CDR3 DNA reads as TGTGCCAGCCGTGACAGGGGGCATTACGAGCAGTACTTC.

This chain connects TRBV19 to TRBJ1-1, with 10 bases lining up with TRBD1. V lost 7 bases, J lost 6 bases, and 11 bases stayed unmatched. This CDR3 region has 15 residues. Germline V gene data show CDR1 as LNHDA and CDR2 as SQIVND (reference sequence). The CDR3, as DNA: TGTGCCAGTATTTTCTGGGGACAGGGGAATCCTGAAGCTTTCTTT. This encodes CASIFWGQGNPEAFF. Drawing the rest from reference TRBV19 and TRBJ1-1, the complete variable domain is DGGITQSPKYLFRKEGQNVTLSCEQNLNHDAMYWYRQDPGQGLRLIYYSQIVNDFQKGDIAEGYSVSREKKESFPLTVTSAQKNPTAFYLCASIFWGQGNPEAFFGQGTRLTVV.

The sample holds a few counts of this clone. The chain employs TRBV5-4 and TRBJ2-2; 7 bases map to TRBD2. The CDR3 length is 17 residues. The V gene's germline CDR1 is SGHNT and CDR2 YYREEE (reference sequence). V lost 7 bases and J lost 6; bases outside the gene matches: 18. The CDR3 DNA is TGTGCCAGCTGCCGGGCTAGCGGAGGGAGGTGGGCCGGGGAGCTGTTTTTT. This encodes CASCRASGGRWAGELFF.